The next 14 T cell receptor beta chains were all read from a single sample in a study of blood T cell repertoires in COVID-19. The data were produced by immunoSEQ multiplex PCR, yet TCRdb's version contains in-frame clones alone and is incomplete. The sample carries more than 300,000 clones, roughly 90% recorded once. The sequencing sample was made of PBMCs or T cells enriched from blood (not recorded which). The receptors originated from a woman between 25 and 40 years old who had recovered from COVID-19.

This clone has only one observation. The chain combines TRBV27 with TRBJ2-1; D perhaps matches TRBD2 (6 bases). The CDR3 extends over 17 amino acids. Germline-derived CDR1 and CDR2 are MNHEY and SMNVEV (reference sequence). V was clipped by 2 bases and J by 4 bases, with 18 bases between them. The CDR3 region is CASSLILRGGVYNEQFF. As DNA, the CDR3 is TGTGCCAGCAGTTTAATTCTGCGGGGAGGTGTATACAATGAGCAGTTCTTC.

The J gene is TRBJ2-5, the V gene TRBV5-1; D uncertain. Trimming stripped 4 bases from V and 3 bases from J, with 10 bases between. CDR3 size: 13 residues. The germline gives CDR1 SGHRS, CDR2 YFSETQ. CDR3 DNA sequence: TGCGCCAGCAGCCCTGGCCATAAAGAGACCCAGTACTTC. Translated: CASSPGHKETQYF.

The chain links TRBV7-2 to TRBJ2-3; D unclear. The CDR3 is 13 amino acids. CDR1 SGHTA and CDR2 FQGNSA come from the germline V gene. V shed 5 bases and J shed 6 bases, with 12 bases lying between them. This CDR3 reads CASSPLSRDTQYF. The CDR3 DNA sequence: TGTGCCAGCAGCCCTCTCTCGCGCGATACGCAGTATTTT.

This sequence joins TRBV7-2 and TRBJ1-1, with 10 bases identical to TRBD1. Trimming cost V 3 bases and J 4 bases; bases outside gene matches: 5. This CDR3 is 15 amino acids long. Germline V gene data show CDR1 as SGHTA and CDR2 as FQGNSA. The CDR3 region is CASSFGTGAFTEAFF. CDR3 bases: TGTGCCAGCAGCTTTGGGACAGGGGCTTTCACTGAAGCTTTCTTT.

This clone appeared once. This CDR3 reads CASRKSGSYEQYF. Here the CDR3 DNA reads TGTGCCAGCAGAAAGAGCGGGTCTTACGAGCAGTACTTC. This chain connects TRBV12-3 or TRBV12-4 to TRBJ2-7; possible D gene TRBD2, 6 bases. The V end lost 6 bases, the J end lost 4 bases, and 13 bases lay between the germline ends. This CDR3 spans 13 amino acids.

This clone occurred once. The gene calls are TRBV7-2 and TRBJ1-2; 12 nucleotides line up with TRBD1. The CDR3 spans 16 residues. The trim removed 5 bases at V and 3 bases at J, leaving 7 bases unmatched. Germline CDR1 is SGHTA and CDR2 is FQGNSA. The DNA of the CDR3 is TGTGCCAGCAGCCCGGGACAGGGGGCGTCATACTATGGCTACACCTTC. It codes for CASSPGQGASYYGYTF.

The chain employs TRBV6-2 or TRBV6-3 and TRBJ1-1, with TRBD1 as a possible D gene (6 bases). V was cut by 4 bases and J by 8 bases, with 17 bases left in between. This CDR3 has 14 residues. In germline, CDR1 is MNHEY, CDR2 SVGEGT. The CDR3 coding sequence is TGTGCCAGCAGTTCCCTCAACCCACAGGGAGAAGCTTTCTTT. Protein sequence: CASSSLNPQGEAFF.

The chain's CDR3 is CASRVAGGPIETQYF. The CDR3, as DNA: TGCGCCAGCCGAGTCGCGGGGGGGCCTATTGAGACCCAGTACTTC. The chain couples TRBV5-1 to TRBJ2-5, with TRBD2 matching over 9 bases. J gave up 5 bases and V 7 bases, and 12 bases lay outside the gene matches. This CDR3 is built from 15 residues. Germline V gene sequence: CDR1 SGHRS, CDR2 YFSETQ.

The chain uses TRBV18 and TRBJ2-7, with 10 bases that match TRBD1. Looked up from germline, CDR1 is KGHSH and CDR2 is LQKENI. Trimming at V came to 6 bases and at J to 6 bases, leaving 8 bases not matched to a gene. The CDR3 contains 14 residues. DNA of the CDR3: TGTGCCAGCTCCCCCGGGACAGGGGCACGCGAGCAGTACTTC. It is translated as CASSPGTGAREQYF. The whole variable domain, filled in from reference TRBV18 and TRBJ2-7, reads NAGVMQNPRHLVRRRGQEARLRCSPMKGHSHVYWYRQLPEEGLKFMVYLQKENIIDESGMPKERFSAEFPKEGPSILRIQQVVRGDSAAYFCASSPGTGAREQYFGPGTRLTVT.

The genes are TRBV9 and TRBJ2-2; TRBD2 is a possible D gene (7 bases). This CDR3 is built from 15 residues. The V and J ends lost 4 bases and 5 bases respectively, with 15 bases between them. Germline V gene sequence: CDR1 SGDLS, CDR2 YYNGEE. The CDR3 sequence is CASSPGGGGTGELFF. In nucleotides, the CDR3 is TGTGCCAGCAGCCCAGGCGGGGGCGGGACCGGGGAGCTGTTTTTT. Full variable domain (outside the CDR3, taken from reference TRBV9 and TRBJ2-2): DSGVTQTPKHLITATGQRVTLRCSPRSGDLSVYWYQQSLDQGLQFLIQYYNGEERAKGNILERFSAQQFPDLHSELNLSSLELGDSALYFCASSPGGGGTGELFFGEGSRLTVL.

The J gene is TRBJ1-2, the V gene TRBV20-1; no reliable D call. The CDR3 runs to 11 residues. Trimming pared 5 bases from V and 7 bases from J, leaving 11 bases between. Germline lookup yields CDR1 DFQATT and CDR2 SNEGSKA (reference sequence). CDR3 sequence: CSAGSGGGYTF. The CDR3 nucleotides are TGCAGTGCTGGTAGTGGAGGTGGCTACACCTTC.

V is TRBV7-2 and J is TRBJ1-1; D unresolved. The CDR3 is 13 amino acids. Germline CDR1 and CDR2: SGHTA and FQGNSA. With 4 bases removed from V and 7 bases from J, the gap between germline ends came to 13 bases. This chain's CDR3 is CASSSNQVGEAFF. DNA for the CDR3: TGTGCCAGCAGCTCCAATCAGGTGGGTGAAGCTTTCTTT.

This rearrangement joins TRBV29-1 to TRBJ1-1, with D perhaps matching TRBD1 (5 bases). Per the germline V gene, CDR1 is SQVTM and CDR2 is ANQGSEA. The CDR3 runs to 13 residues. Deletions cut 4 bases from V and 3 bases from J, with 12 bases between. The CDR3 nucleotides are TGCAGCGTTGTTCAAACAGGACACACTGAAGCTTTCTTT. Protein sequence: CSVVQTGHTEAFF.

The CDR3 sequence: CATSSRTGAWSGELFF. The DNA for the CDR3 is TGTGCCACCAGCAGCAGGACAGGGGCATGGTCCGGGGAGCTGTTTTTT. This rearrangement joins TRBV15 to TRBJ2-2; TRBD1 aligns across 9 bases. Germline V gene data show CDR1 as LNHNV and CDR2 as YYDKDF (reference sequence). Germline trimming cut 3 bases from V and 6 bases from J; bases unmatched to any gene: 8. The length of the CDR3 is 16 residues.